The 15 T cell receptor beta chains below come from one sample, sequenced in a study of circulating and synovial CD4+ cells in juvenile arthritis. TCRdb's table, derived via immunoSEQ multiplex PCR, lists solely in-frame clones and lacks some. Of about 33,000 clones listed, roughly 95% are singletons. The sequencing sample was made of CD4+ T cells from blood. All receptors derive from a human donor with juvenile idiopathic arthritis.

DNA of the CDR3: TGTGCCAGCAGCTTGTTCGGGGGAGAACTAAACACTGAAGCTTTCTTT. Translation gives CASSLFGGELNTEAFF. The rearrangement uses TRBV5-5 and TRBJ1-1, with D perhaps TRBD1 (5 bases). V lost 1 base and J lost 2, with 15 bases in between. This CDR3 region has 16 residues. Looked up from germline, CDR1 is SGHKS and CDR2 is YYEKEE (reference sequence).

The table lists this clone with a count of one. The chain joins TRBV7-2 to TRBJ2-7, with 10 bases that match TRBD2. This CDR3 has 14 residues. The junction had 3 bases not matched to a gene; V was cut back by 5 bases and J by 2 bases. Germline values: CDR1 SGHTA, CDR2 FQGNSA. CDR3 in DNA: TGTGCCAGCAGCCCAGGGACTAGCGCCTACGAGCAGTACTTC. Protein sequence: CASSPGTSAYEQYF.

The chain couples TRBV28 to TRBJ2-7, with 8 bases aligning to TRBD1. This CDR3 is built from 15 residues. V shed 6 bases and J 0 bases; nucleotides not matched to a gene: 7. The V gene's germline CDR1 is MDHEN and CDR2 SYDVKM. This chain's CDR3 is CASRPDRGYSYEQYF. CDR3 in DNA: TGTGCCAGCAGACCTGACAGGGGTTACTCCTACGAGCAGTACTTC.

V gene TRBV7-2 combines with J gene TRBJ2-1, with TRBD1 as a possible D gene (6 bases). CDR3 length: 16 residues. The V gene's germline CDR1 is SGHTA and CDR2 FQGNSA. Trimming removed 5 bases from V and 4 bases from J, with 18 bases in between. The DNA for the CDR3 is TGTGCCAGCAGCCTGTCTTGGTTGACAGGATACAATGAGCAGTTCTTC. Translated: CASSLSWLTGYNEQFF.

This clone was observed once. The chain combines TRBV29-1 with TRBJ2-7; D may be TRBD1 (6 bases). Germline loops: CDR1 SQVTM, CDR2 ANQGSEA. Between the trimmed V and J ends, which lost 5 bases and 4 bases, there was a span of 9 bases. CDR3 length equals 11 residues. The CDR3 DNA sequence: TGCAGCGTTCAACAGGGTTACGAGCAGTACTTC. Translation gives CSVQQGYEQYF.

The rearrangement uses TRBV5-1 and TRBJ2-2; D gene uncertain. The germline V gene has CDR1 SGHRS and CDR2 YFSETQ. The germline V and J ends were trimmed by 0 bases and 3 bases, with 9 bases remaining between them. The CDR3 totals 15 residues. The CDR3 region has the DNA TGCGCCAGCAGCTTGGTGGGCCCCGACACCGGGGAGCTGTTTTTT. It encodes CASSLVGPDTGELFF.

The CDR3 reads CASSSGTGSNYGYTF. The CDR3 coding sequence is TGTGCCAGCAGCTCCGGGACAGGGAGTAACTATGGCTACACCTTC. V is TRBV5-4 and J is TRBJ1-2; TRBD1 matches at 9 bases. V shed 3 bases, J shed 1 base, and the junction held 4 bases outside the gene matches. The length of the CDR3 is 15 residues. Germline V gene sequence: CDR1 SGHNT, CDR2 YYREEE (reference sequence).

The chain joins TRBV28 to TRBJ2-5, with TRBD2 matching 7 bases. TRBJ2-7 explains the end of the DNA better; the J call may be wrong. The CDR3 contains 16 residues. Germline V CDR1 and CDR2: MDHEN, SYDVKM. This CDR3 is CASSSQTPGGPYEQYF. In DNA form, the CDR3 reads TGTGCCAGCAGTTCTCAAACGCCGGGGGGTCCCTACGAGCAGTACTTC.

The V and J genes are TRBV7-9 and TRBJ2-7, with D possibly matching TRBD2 (7 bases). The V end was cut by 5 bases, the J end by 5 bases, with 13 bases between. The CDR3 sequence is 13 residues long. CDR1 and CDR2 (germline): SEHNR, FQNEAQ (reference sequence). DNA of the CDR3: TGTGCCAGCAGCGTAGGGGGGGACCACGAGCAGTACTTC. This encodes CASSVGGDHEQYF.

This chain joins TRBV5-1 and TRBJ2-3; 9 nucleotides line up with TRBD1. This CDR3 region has 16 residues. J lost 3 bases, V lost 4 bases, and 9 bases had no gene match. Germline V gives CDR1 SGHRS, CDR2 YFSETQ. This CDR3 reads CASSPEAGQGTDTQYF. The CDR3 DNA follows: TGCGCCAGCAGCCCCGAAGCCGGACAGGGGACAGATACGCAGTATTTT.

This chain uses TRBV11-2 with TRBJ2-3; perhaps TRBD1 as D (6 bases). This CDR3 region has 15 residues. V gave up 4 bases and J gave up 4 bases, with 15 bases separating them. Germline values: CDR1 SGHAT, CDR2 FQNNGV. The CDR3 sequence: CASSSNTGKADTQYF. CDR3 nucleotide sequence: TGTGCCAGCAGCTCCAATACAGGGAAAGCAGATACGCAGTATTTT.

The V gene is TRBV4-1, the J gene TRBJ2-7; 9 bases agree with TRBD2. V was clipped by 2 bases and J by 3 bases; unmatched bases: 14. The CDR3 sequence is 18 residues long. The germline V gene has CDR1 MGHRA and CDR2 YSYEKL. CDR3 residues: CASSQYTLGIAGDYEQYF. The DNA for the CDR3 is TGCGCCAGCAGCCAATACACCCTAGGGATAGCGGGAGACTACGAGCAGTACTTC.

The V call is TRBV6-5, the J call TRBJ1-1, with 7 positions matching TRBD1. This CDR3 contains 14 residues. With V trimmed by 10 bases and J by 1 base, 9 bases remained unmatched. Germline CDR1 and CDR2: MNHEY and SVGAGI. The CDR3 loop reads CATSDRVGNTEAFF. The CDR3 region has the DNA TGTGCCACCAGCGACAGGGTCGGGAACACTGAAGCTTTCTTT.

The CDR3 loop reads CASSLDLQGSEQFF. CDR3 coding DNA: TGTGCCAGCAGCTTAGACCTACAGGGGAGTGAGCAGTTCTTC. The chain carries TRBV11-3 and TRBJ2-1, with TRBD1 matching over 7 bases. Trimming at V came to 0 bases and at J to 9 bases, leaving 5 bases not matched to a gene. Per the germline V gene, CDR1 is SGHNT and CDR2 is YENEEA. The CDR3 runs to 14 residues.

The chain employs TRBV18 and TRBJ1-1; perhaps TRBD1 as D (5 bases). Germline V gives CDR1 KGHSH, CDR2 LQKENI. With 5 bases removed from V and 4 bases from J, the gap between germline ends came to 14 bases. The CDR3 length is 14 residues. CDR3 DNA sequence: TGTGCCAGCTCATGGGGGGATAGGGGCACTGAAGCTTTCTTT. It encodes CASSWGDRGTEAFF.